This T cell receptor (beta chain) appears in the sequencing data of a study of tumor and adjacent non-tumor tissue in lung cancer. The CDR3 has 15 amino acids. Germline V gene lookup returns CDR1 SGHAT and CDR2 FQNNGV. This sample's RNA came from whole unsorted tissue. The normal lung tissue was taken more than 3 cm from the tumor edge. Comments on this clonotype: The germline gene is not matched at one end of the junction; a read error may be the cause.

TCRbeta libraries were built with three rounds of nested PCR, modified from ARM-PCR. TCRdb re-derived calls from the multiplex PCR reads in MiXCR, one entry per CDR3 protein. The profile shows more than 35,000 distinct CDR3 sequences, 60% to 70% of them singletons. The TCR sequence derives from a woman aged 35 to 49 with non-small cell lung cancer. Sequencing input: distant non-tumor lung tissue. The chain is built from TRBV11-2 and TRBJ2-3, with 10 bases identical to TRBD1. The DNA for the CDR3 is TGTGCCAACAGCGAACGACAGGGGGCCTGGGATACGCATTATTTT. Amino acids: CANSERQGAWDTHYF. The full variable domain, its missing parts supplied by reference TRBV11-2 and TRBJ2-3, is EAGVAQSPRYKIIEKRQSVAFWCNPISGHATLYWYQQILGQGPKLLIQFQNNGVVDDSQLPKDRFSAERLKGVDSTLKIQPAKLEDSAVYLCANSERQGAWDTHYFGPGTRLTVL.